Listed below are T cell receptor beta chains from one sample, sequenced in a study of blood T cell repertoires in COVID-19. Libraries were prepared by immunoSEQ multiplex PCR; TCRdb keeps only in-frame clonotypes and omits some of them. The sample lists around 210,000 clones; more than 65% were seen once. The sequenced material came from peripheral blood. The receptor source for this set is a human donor in a cohort sampled during active COVID-19. Both conserved end residues are part of each CDR3. The order of the fields is CDR3 length, D gene, clone size, J gene, V gene, CDR3 protein, CDR3 DNA. D genes are given only for firm matches. The size of a clone is reported for some rows only, either as once, few or many, or as a class for expanded clones.

>14|TRBD1|once|TRBJ1-2|TRBV5-1
CASSLDGTGIGYTF
TGCGCCAGCAGCTTGGACGGGACAGGTATAGGCTACACCTTC
>15|NA|once|TRBJ1-1|TRBV5-5
CASSRTDAQGTEAFF
TGTGCCAGCAGCCGGACGGACGCACAGGGCACTGAAGCTTTCTTT
>18|TRBD2|once|TRBJ2-3|TRBV4-1
CASSQDLTSGVKVDTQYF
TGCGCCAGCAGCCAAGATCTCACTAGCGGGGTTAAGGTAGATACGCAGTATTTT
>11|NA|NA|TRBJ2-1|TRBV5-6
CASSGTGTWVF
TGTGCCAGCAGCGGAACCGGGACATGGGTCTTC
>14|TRBD1|NA|TRBJ2-1|TRBV18
CASSPRGQGNEQFF
TGTGCCAGCTCACCACGGGGACAGGGTAATGAGCAGTTCTTC
>14|NA|NA|TRBJ2-4|TRBV28
CASSPPGTQNIQYF
TGTGCCAGCTCCCCCCCCGGGACACAAAACATTCAGTACTTC
>16|TRBD2|NA|TRBJ2-1|TRBV7-9
CASSLALLADLREQFF
TGTGCCAGCAGCTTAGCATTGCTAGCGGATCTAAGGGAGCAGTTCTTC
>16|TRBD2|NA|TRBJ2-1|TRBV3-1/TRBV3-2
CASSPTGTSGFNEQFF
TGTGCCAGCAGCCCGACCGGGACTAGCGGGTTCAATGAGCAGTTCTTC
>14|TRBD1|NA|TRBJ2-7|TRBV2
CASSLTGGFNEQYF
TGTGCCAGCAGTCTGACAGGGGGGTTCAACGAGCAGTACTTC
>17|TRBD2|NA|TRBJ2-5|TRBV4-1
CASSHPGTSWIQETQYF
TGCGCCAGCAGCCACCCCGGGACTAGTTGGATACAAGAGACCCAGTACTTC
>13|NA|NA|TRBJ2-7|TRBV6-2/TRBV6-3
CASSYGSIYEQYF
TGTGCCAGCAGTTACGGCAGTATCTACGAGCAGTACTTC
>13|NA|NA|TRBJ2-5|TRBV18
CASSPLGQETQYF
TGTGCCAGCTCACCGCTCGGCCAAGAGACCCAGTACTTC
>15|TRBD1|NA|TRBJ1-2|TRBV10-3
CATRDRDDFLKGYTF
TGTGCCACCAGGGACAGGGATGATTTTTTAAAGGGCTACACCTTC
>14|NA|NA|TRBJ2-1|TRBV4-1
CASSQVAAVQEQFF
TGCGCCAGCAGCCAAGTCGCTGCGGTCCAAGAGCAGTTCTTC
>14|NA|once|TRBJ2-1|TRBV5-4
CASSKDSFGNEQFF
TGTGCCAGCAGTAAAGACAGCTTTGGCAATGAGCAGTTCTTC
>15|TRBD1|once|TRBJ2-5|TRBV24-1
CATSDSQGQKETQYF
TGTGCCACCAGTGATTCGCAGGGACAGAAAGAGACCCAGTACTTC
>14|NA|once|TRBJ2-7|TRBV19
CASSMGGGDYEQYF
TGTGCCAGTAGTATGGGGGGAGGAGACTACGAGCAGTACTTC
>14|NA|few|TRBJ1-5|TRBV3-1/TRBV3-2
CASSHRLGNQPQHF
TGTGCCAGCAGCCACAGGCTCGGTAATCAGCCCCAGCATTTT
>12|NA|NA|TRBJ2-7|TRBV28
CASSSSSYEQYF
TGTGCCAGCAGTTCGAGCTCCTACGAGCAGTACTTC
>13|NA|once|TRBJ2-7|TRBV3-1/TRBV3-2
CASSRRQSYEQYF
TGTGCCAGCAGCCGAAGACAGAGCTACGAGCAGTACTTC
>15|NA|NA|TRBJ1-1|TRBV28
CASSSRRREGFEAFF
TGTGCCAGCAGTTCCCGCCGCAGGGAAGGTTTTGAAGCTTTCTTT
>13|TRBD1|NA|TRBJ2-7|TRBV18
CASSRDRSYEQYF
TGTGCCAGCTCACGGGACAGGTCCTACGAGCAGTACTTC
>15|NA|NA|TRBJ1-4|TRBV15
CATSRDGALGEKLFF
TGTGCCACCAGCAGAGATGGGGCGCTTGGCGAAAAACTGTTTTTT